One sample yielded the 6 T cell receptor beta chains listed below, sequenced in a study of T cell repertoires in cytomegalovirus infection. TCRdb reprocessed the reads with MiXCR, giving one entry per CDR3 protein. The profile covers about 400,000 distinct CDR3 sequences, with around a sixth appearing a single time and 8.7% taken by the ten largest. The sequenced sample was PBMCs. The receptors here all came from a human donor in good health (CMV status not recorded). Some clones in this sample may be carry-over from other donors' samples.

The sample holds many counts of this clonotype. This sequence joins TRBV19 and TRBJ2-2; 8 positions match TRBD1. The CDR3 runs to 17 residues. The V gene's germline CDR1 is LNHDA and CDR2 SQIVND (reference sequence). V shed 5 bases and J 3 bases; nucleotides not matched to a gene: 11. In DNA form, the CDR3 reads TGTGCCAGTAGTCCGAATGCAGGGGGCGCGGACACCGGGGAGCTGTTTTTT. Amino acids: CASSPNAGGADTGELFF. The full variable domain, with the rest looked up from reference TRBV19 and TRBJ2-2, is DGGITQSPKYLFRKEGQNVTLSCEQNLNHDAMYWYRQDPGQGLRLIYYSQIVNDFQKGDIAEGYSVSREKKESFPLTVTSAQKNPTAFYLCASSPNAGGADTGELFFGEGSRLTVL.

This clonotype occurred a few times. The CDR3 DNA reads as TGTGCCAGCCTGGGTGTGGGGGTTAACTATGGCTACACCTTC. This sequence encodes CASLGVGVNYGYTF. V gene TRBV12-3 or TRBV12-4 combines with J gene TRBJ1-2; a weak D match, TRBD1 (5 bases). The CDR3 contains 14 residues. The ends were cut back, 8 bases at V and 1 base at J, with 14 bases in the middle.

V usage is TRBV28 and J usage is TRBJ2-5, with a possible D match to TRBD1 (5 bases). There are 16 residues in the CDR3. From germline, CDR1 is MDHEN and CDR2 SYDVKM. The germline V and J ends were trimmed by 6 bases and 7 bases, with 24 bases remaining between them. CDR3 DNA sequence: TGTGCCAGCAGGGGCGGCAGGGCAGAGAGATATGGGACCCAGTACTTC. It encodes CASRGGRAERYGTQYF.

For the CDR3, the DNA is TGTGCCAGCACCTTGGGGGTTGTCAGCTCCTACGAGCAGTACTTC. Amino acid sequence: CASTLGVVSSYEQYF. The rearrangement joins TRBV12-3 or TRBV12-4 to TRBJ2-7; either TRBD1 or TRBD2 may fit D (5 bases each). The V end lost 7 bases, the J end lost 0 bases, and 16 bases lay between the germline ends. This CDR3 has 15 residues.

This clonotype was detected only a few times. The gene calls are TRBV2 and TRBJ2-7, with 9 bases aligning to TRBD1. The germline V gene encodes CDR1 SNHLY and CDR2 FYNNEI. V was clipped by 3 bases and J by 3 bases; unmatched bases: 0. This CDR3 is built from 13 residues. CDR3 in amino acids: CASSEDRGYEQYF. CDR3 bases: TGTGCCAGCAGTGAGGACAGGGGCTACGAGCAGTACTTC.

V and J are TRBV18 and TRBJ1-5; D gene uncertain. This CDR3 contains 16 residues. V lost 4 bases and J 0 bases, leaving 13 bases between the germline ends. Per germline, CDR1 KGHSH and CDR2 LQKENI. Here the CDR3 reads CASSLRPIYSNQPQHF. CDR3 coding DNA: TGTGCCAGCTCACTGCGTCCTATCTATAGCAATCAGCCCCAGCATTTT.